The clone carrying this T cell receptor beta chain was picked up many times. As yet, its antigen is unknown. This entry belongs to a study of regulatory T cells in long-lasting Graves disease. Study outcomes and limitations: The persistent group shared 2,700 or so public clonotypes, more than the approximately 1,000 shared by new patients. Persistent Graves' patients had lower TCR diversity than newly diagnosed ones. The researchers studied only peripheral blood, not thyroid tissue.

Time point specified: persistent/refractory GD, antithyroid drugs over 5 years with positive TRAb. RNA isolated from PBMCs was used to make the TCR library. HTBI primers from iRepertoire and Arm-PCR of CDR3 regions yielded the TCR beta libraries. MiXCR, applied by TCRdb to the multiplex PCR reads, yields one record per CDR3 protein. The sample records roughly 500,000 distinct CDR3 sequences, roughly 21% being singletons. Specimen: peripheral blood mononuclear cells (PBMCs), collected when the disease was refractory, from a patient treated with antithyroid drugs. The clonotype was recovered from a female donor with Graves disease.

The DNA of the CDR3 is TGTGCCAGCAGGGGCCAGGGGCGTGAAGCTTTCTTT. This codes for CASRGQGREAFF. The chain links TRBV28 to TRBJ1-1; TRBD1 is a possible D gene (6 bases). Trimming cost V 6 bases and J 7 bases, with 12 bases left between them. CDR1 is MDHEN, CDR2 SYDVKM, per germline. This CDR3 is built from 12 residues.